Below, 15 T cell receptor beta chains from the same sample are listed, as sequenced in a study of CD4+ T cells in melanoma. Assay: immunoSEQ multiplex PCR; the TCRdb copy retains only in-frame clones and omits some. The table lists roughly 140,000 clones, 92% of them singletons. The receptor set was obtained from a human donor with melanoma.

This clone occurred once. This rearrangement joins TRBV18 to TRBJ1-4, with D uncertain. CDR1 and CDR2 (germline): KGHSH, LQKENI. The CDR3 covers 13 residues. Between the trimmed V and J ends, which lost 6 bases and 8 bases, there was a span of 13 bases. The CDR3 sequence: CASSPRTGEKLFF. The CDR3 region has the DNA TGTGCCAGCTCCCCAAGGACGGGGGAAAAACTGTTTTTT.

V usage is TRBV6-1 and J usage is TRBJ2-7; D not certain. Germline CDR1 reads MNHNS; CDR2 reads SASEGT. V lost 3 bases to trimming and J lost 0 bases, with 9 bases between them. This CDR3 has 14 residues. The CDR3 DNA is TGTGCCAGCAGTGATACGGGCCTCTCCTACGAGCAGTACTTC. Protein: CASSDTGLSYEQYF.

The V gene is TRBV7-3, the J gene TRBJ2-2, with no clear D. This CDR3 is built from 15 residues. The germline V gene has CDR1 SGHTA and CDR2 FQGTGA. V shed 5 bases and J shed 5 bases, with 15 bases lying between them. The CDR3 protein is CASSTGPADTGELFF. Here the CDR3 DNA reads TGTGCCAGCAGCACCGGTCCAGCCGATACCGGGGAGCTGTTTTTT. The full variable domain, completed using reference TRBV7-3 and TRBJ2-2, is GAGVSQTPSNKVTEKGKYVELRCDPISGHTALYWYRQSLGQGPEFLIYFQGTGAADDSGLPNDRFFAVRPEGSVSTLKIQRTERGDSAVYLCASSTGPADTGELFFGEGSRLTVL.

Here the CDR3 reads CASSENIPRTGELFF. The CDR3 DNA reads as TGTGCCAGCAGTGAAAATATCCCCCGCACCGGGGAGCTGTTTTTT. This sequence joins TRBV6-1 and TRBJ2-2, with D uncertain. The germline V gene has CDR1 MNHNS and CDR2 SASEGT. With 2 bases removed from V and 4 bases from J, the gap between germline ends came to 11 bases. The CDR3 totals 15 residues.

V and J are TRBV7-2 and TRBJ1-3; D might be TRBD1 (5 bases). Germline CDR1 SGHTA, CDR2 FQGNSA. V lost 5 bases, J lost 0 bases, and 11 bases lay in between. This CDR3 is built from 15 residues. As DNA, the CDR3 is TGTGCCAGCAGCCCACGACAGTTCTCTGGAAACACCATATATTTT. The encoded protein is CASSPRQFSGNTIYF. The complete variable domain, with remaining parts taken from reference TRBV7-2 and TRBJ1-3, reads GAGVSQSPSNKVTEKGKDVELRCDPISGHTALYWYRQSLGQGLEFLIYFQGNSAPDKSGLPSDRFSAERTGGSVSTLTIQRTQQEDSAVYLCASSPRQFSGNTIYFGEGSWLTVV.

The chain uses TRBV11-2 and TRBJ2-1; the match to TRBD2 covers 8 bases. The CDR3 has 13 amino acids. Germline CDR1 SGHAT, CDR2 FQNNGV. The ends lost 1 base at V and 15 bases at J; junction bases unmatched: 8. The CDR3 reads CASSLGTGTSPFF. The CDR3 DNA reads TGTGCCAGCAGCTTAGGAACCGGGACTAGTCCGTTCTTC.

The CDR3 coding sequence is TGTGCCAGCTCGGGACAGGCGCTTGACTATGGCTACACCTTC. This gives the protein CASSGQALDYGYTF. This chain links TRBV18 with TRBJ1-2; 8 bases match TRBD1. The CDR3 runs to 14 residues. The ends lost 6 bases at V and 3 bases at J; junction bases unmatched: 6. Germline-derived CDR1 and CDR2 are KGHSH and LQKENI. Supplemented by reference TRBV18 and TRBJ1-2, the full variable domain reads NAGVMQNPRHLVRRRGQEARLRCSPMKGHSHVYWYRQLPEEGLKFMVYLQKENIIDESGMPKERFSAEFPKEGPSILRIQQVVRGDSAAYFCASSGQALDYGYTFGSGTRLTVV.

CDR3 sequence: CASSLVGAPGYTF. CDR3 DNA: TGTGCCAGCAGCTTGGTGGGAGCTCCGGGCTACACCTTC. The genes are TRBV5-4 and TRBJ1-2; D is uncertain. Trimming took off 0 bases at V and 8 bases at J, with 11 bases between the two ends. The CDR3 contains 13 residues. Germline CDR1 reads SGHNT; CDR2 reads YYREEE (reference sequence).

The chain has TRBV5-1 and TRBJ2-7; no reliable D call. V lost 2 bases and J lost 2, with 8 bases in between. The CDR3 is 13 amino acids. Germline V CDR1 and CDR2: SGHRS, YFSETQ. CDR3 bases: TGCGCCAGCAGCTTTGGGCAGGCCTACGAGCAGTACTTC. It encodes CASSFGQAYEQYF.

The CDR3 nucleotides read TGTGCCAGCAGCTACGACAATTCTCCTAATCAGCCCCAGCATTTT. Translation: CASSYDNSPNQPQHF. This chain connects TRBV6-5 to TRBJ1-5; no clear D gene. Trimming shortened V by 6 bases and J by 4 bases, and 16 bases separated the two germline ends. Germline V gene lookup returns CDR1 MNHEY and CDR2 SVGAGI. The CDR3 runs to 15 residues.

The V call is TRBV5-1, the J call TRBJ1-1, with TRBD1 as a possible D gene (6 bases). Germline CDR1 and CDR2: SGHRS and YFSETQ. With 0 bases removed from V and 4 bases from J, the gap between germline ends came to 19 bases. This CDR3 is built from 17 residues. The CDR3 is CASSLAPIQGGGTEAFF. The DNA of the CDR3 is TGCGCCAGCAGCTTGGCCCCAATACAGGGCGGGGGCACTGAAGCTTTCTTT.

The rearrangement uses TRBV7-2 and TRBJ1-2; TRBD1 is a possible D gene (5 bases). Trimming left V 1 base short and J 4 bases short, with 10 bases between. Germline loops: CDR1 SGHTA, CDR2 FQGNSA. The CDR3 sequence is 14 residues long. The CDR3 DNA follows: TGTGCCAGCAGCTTAGGGGGCAGTCTCTATGGCTACACCTTC. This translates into CASSLGGSLYGYTF.

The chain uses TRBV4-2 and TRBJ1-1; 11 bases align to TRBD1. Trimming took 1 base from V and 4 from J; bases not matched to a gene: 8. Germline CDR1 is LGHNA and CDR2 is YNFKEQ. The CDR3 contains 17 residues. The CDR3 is CASSQVGGTGGSTEAFF. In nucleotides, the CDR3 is TGTGCCAGCAGCCAAGTTGGAGGGACAGGGGGAAGCACTGAAGCTTTCTTT.

The CDR3 DNA reads as TGTGCCAGCAGTTATGGACGAGGGAACACCGGGGAGCTGTTTTTT. Residues: CASSYGRGNTGELFF. This chain connects TRBV6-6 to TRBJ2-2; no clear D gene. V was pared by 3 bases and J by 1 base, with 9 bases between. Germline V gives CDR1 MNHNY, CDR2 SVGAGI (reference sequence). CDR3 length: 15 amino acids.

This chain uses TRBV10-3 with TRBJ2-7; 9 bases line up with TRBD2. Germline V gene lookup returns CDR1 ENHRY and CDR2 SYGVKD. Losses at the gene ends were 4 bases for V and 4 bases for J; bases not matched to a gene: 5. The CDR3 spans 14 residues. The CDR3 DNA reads TGTGCCATCAGTGGGCTAGCGGGGAAATACGAGCAGTACTTC. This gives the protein CAISGLAGKYEQYF.